This TCR beta chain came from a study of blood T cell repertoires in COVID-19. The V gene lost 0 bases and the J gene lost 5 bases, with 17 bases spanning the gap. The CDR3 is made up of 16 amino acids. CDR1 and CDR2 (germline): SGHRS, YFSETQ. Repertoires were generated with immunoSEQ multiplex PCR, while TCRdb's copy carries only in-frame clones and drops some. Here the sample spans about 330,000 clones, about 86% being singletons. Sequencing was done on a sample of peripheral blood. The rearrangement links TRBV5-1 to TRBJ2-5; D is possibly TRBD1 (6 bases). The receptor's source is a woman aged 50 to 65 with acute or convalescent COVID-19. In DNA, the CDR3 is TGCGCCAGCAGCTTGGACGGCAGGGGATCTCAGGAGACCCAGTACTTC. Translating gives CASSLDGRGSQETQYF.